This T cell receptor (beta chain) was captured in a study of T-cell memory formation after mild COVID-19. From the 5' RACE reads, TCRdb called clonotypes with MiXCR, one entry per CDR3 protein. Here the sample spans roughly 150,000 distinct CDR3 sequences, 10% to 15% being singletons. CDR1 and CDR2 from the germline V gene are SGHRS and YFSETQ. The CDR3 has 15 amino acids. The V end was cut by 0 bases, the J end by 1 base, with 5 bases between. This clonotype has only a few counts. The TCR originated in a man between 18 and 29 years old who had mild COVID-19 (a few samples of this study predate the infection). Cell type and time point are not known. The chain carries TRBV5-1 and TRBJ1-6; D is undetermined. Sequencing was performed on PBMCs or a T cell subset sorted from them (not recorded which). The CDR3 region has the DNA TGCGCCAGCAGCTTGGAGAAATCCTATAATTCACCCCTCCACTTT. Encoded protein: CASSLEKSYNSPLHF. Full variable domain (remainder filled in from reference TRBV5-1 and TRBJ1-6): KAGVTQTPRYLIKTRGQQVTLSCSPISGHRSVSWYQQTPGQGLQFLFEYFSETQRNKGNFPGRFSGRQFSNSRSEMNVSTLELGDSALYLCASSLEKSYNSPLHFGNGTRLTVT.